These 15 T cell receptor beta chains share one sample of origin, sequenced in a study of blood T cell repertoires in COVID-19. Assay: immunoSEQ multiplex PCR; the TCRdb copy retains only in-frame clones and omits some. The sample shows 110,000 to 150,000 clones, about four fifths of them seen only once. Sequenced sample: peripheral blood. All receptors come from a human donor in a cohort sampled during active COVID-19.

The CDR3 nucleotides are TGTGCCAGCAGCTCATATTTAGGAGTCCCTAGCACAGATACGCAGTATTTT. The encoded protein is CASSSYLGVPSTDTQYF. The rearrangement links TRBV7-8 to TRBJ2-3; D is uncertain. The ends were cut back, 4 bases at V and 0 bases at J, with 17 bases in the middle. The CDR3 sequence is 17 residues long. CDR1 SGHVS and CDR2 FQNEAQ come from the germline V gene. Full variable domain (missing parts from reference TRBV7-8 and TRBJ2-3): GAGVSQSPRYKVAKRGQDVALRCDPISGHVSLFWYQQALGQGPEFLTYFQNEAQLDKSGLPSDRFFAERPEGSVSTLKIQRTQQEDSAVYLCASSSYLGVPSTDTQYFGPGTRLTVL.

The rearrangement joins TRBV11-2 to TRBJ2-7, with 11 bases identical to TRBD2. Unmatched junction bases numbered 6, after V lost 1 base and J lost 10 bases. Looked up from germline, CDR1 is SGHAT and CDR2 is FQNNGV. This CDR3 has 14 residues. CDR3 bases: TGTGCCAGCAGCTTAGCTAGCGGGGGGACCGATCAGTACTTC. Amino acids: CASSLASGGTDQYF.

This chain joins TRBV6-5 and TRBJ2-5; the match to TRBD2 covers 9 bases. The V and J ends lost 2 bases and 4 bases, in that order; junction bases with no gene match: 8. From germline, CDR1 is MNHEY and CDR2 SVGAGI. The CDR3 has 16 residues. CDR3 sequence: CASSYGAGGPRETQYF. The DNA for the CDR3 is TGTGCCAGCAGTTACGGGGCGGGAGGGCCGAGAGAGACCCAGTACTTC.

This clone came up a few times. In DNA, the CDR3 is TGTGCCAGCAGCTTACTTGACAGGAGTCACACTGAAGCTTTCTTT. Amino acids: CASSLLDRSHTEAFF. The chain is built from TRBV13 and TRBJ1-1; D is possibly TRBD1 (6 bases). Germline CDR1 reads PRHDT; CDR2 reads FYEKMQ (reference sequence). This CDR3 is 15 amino acids long. Trimming cost V 2 bases and J 3 bases, with 13 bases left between them.

The rearrangement joins TRBV24-1 to TRBJ2-3, with 10 positions matching TRBD2. The V gene's germline CDR1 is KGHDR and CDR2 SFDVKD. The CDR3 length is 18 residues. V lost 4 bases, J lost 3 bases, and 12 bases stayed unmatched. CDR3 sequence reads: CATSEPPGAGGSTDTQYF. In DNA, the CDR3 is TGTGCCACCAGTGAGCCGCCGGGAGCGGGAGGGAGTACAGATACGCAGTATTTT.

This chain uses TRBV6-5 with TRBJ2-7, with 7 bases lining up with TRBD2. Germline V gives CDR1 MNHEY, CDR2 SVGAGI. After removal of 9 bases from V and 2 bases from J, the junction contained 10 bases not matched to a gene. CDR3 length: 14 amino acids. The CDR3 DNA reads as TGTGCCAGTCGGGGGGAAGTTCCCCCCTACGAGCAGTACTTC. It encodes CASRGEVPPYEQYF.

The rearrangement uses TRBV3-1 (or the pseudogene TRBV3-2) and TRBJ2-1; D is possibly TRBD2 (8 bases). The CDR3 contains 18 residues. The V and J ends lost 1 base and 9 bases respectively, with 25 bases between them. Germline V gene lookup returns CDR1 LGHDT and CDR2 YNNKEL (reference sequence). CDR3 sequence (DNA): TGTGCCAGCAGCCAAGTGGACGGACTAGCCGGACACAGGGGTGAGCAGTTCTTC. The encoded protein is CASSQVDGLAGHRGEQFF.

V gene TRBV15 combines with J gene TRBJ1-5, with a tentative D call TRBD1 (6 bases). The germline V gene has CDR1 LNHNV and CDR2 YYDKDF (reference sequence). The CDR3 runs 14 residues. V was shortened by 7 bases and J by 3 bases, with 13 bases between the two germline ends. The CDR3 coding sequence is TGTGCCACCACCTCGGACAGATTCAATCAGCCCCAGCATTTT. Amino acids: CATTSDRFNQPQHF.

V gene TRBV7-9 combines with J gene TRBJ1-5, with 7 bases lining up with TRBD1. CDR3 length: 13 amino acids. Trimming took 2 bases from V and 7 from J; bases not matched to a gene: 2. CDR1 and CDR2 from the germline V gene are SEHNR and FQNEAQ (reference sequence). The CDR3 DNA sequence: TGTGCCAGCAGCTTACAGGGGGAACAGCCCCAGCATTTT. It translates to CASSLQGEQPQHF.

V is TRBV14 and J is TRBJ1-3; unclear D gene. V was shortened by 5 bases and J by 7 bases, with 18 bases between the two germline ends. The V gene's germline CDR1 is SGHDN and CDR2 FVKESK. The CDR3 extends over 15 amino acids. CDR3: CASSAQFRPGNTIYF. The CDR3 coding sequence is TGTGCCAGCAGCGCTCAGTTTCGACCGGGGAACACCATATATTTT.

The chain carries TRBV3-1 (or the pseudogene TRBV3-2) and TRBJ2-1; D call uncertain. V was clipped by 2 bases and J by 8 bases, with 4 bases between them. Germline CDR1 is LGHDT and CDR2 is YNNKEL (reference sequence). There are 11 residues in the CDR3. For the CDR3, the DNA is TGTGCCAGCAGCCAAAGCGATGAGCAGTTCTTC. Its translation is CASSQSDEQFF.

This clone occurred a few times. The J gene is TRBJ2-7, the V gene TRBV21-1; the table's D call of TRBD1 was not tested on the DNA. TRBV21-1 corresponds to a pseudogene. The CDR3 contains 13 residues. The CDR3 sequence: CASSKGDISTKYF. The CDR3 DNA sequence: TGTGCCAGCAGCAAAGGTGACATATCTACGAAGTACTTC.

This chain joins TRBV21-1 and TRBJ2-1; the table assigns TRBD2, which was not confirmed against the DNA. TRBV21-1 is labeled a pseudogene. The CDR3 runs to 15 residues. The DNA for the CDR3 is TGTGCCAGCACCCGAGCGGGAGTTTCGGGAAATGAGCAGTTCTTC. Amino acids: CASTRAGVSGNEQFF.

This chain connects TRBV7-9 to TRBJ2-2; 8 nucleotides line up with TRBD2. J was trimmed by 5 bases and V by 3 bases; bases with no gene match: 2. CDR1 is SEHNR and CDR2 is FQNEAQ in the germline V gene (reference sequence). This CDR3 has 14 residues. In DNA, the CDR3 is TGTGCCAGCAGCTTTGCTAGCGGGACCGGGGAGCTGTTTTTT. This encodes CASSFASGTGELFF.

J is TRBJ2-7 and V is TRBV12-3 or TRBV12-4; 8 nucleotides agree with TRBD1. J was trimmed by 7 bases and V by 6 bases; bases with no gene match: 8. This CDR3 has 13 amino acids. CDR3: CASRRTGKSEQYF. The CDR3 DNA reads as TGTGCCAGCAGACGGACAGGGAAATCAGAGCAGTACTTC.